This entry describes one TCR beta chain. Its antigen is unknown. Repertoires were generated with immunoSEQ multiplex PCR, while TCRdb's copy carries only in-frame clones and drops some. The data contain 600,000 to 750,000 clones, 90% of them singletons. Trimming took 2 bases from V and 3 from J, leaving 16 bases between them. The CDR3 has 17 residues. CDR1 is SGHTA and CDR2 is FQGTGA in the germline V gene. This sample stems from a study of shared clonotypes between healthy human individuals. Study background: CD4 naive and memory got three plates each, CD8 naive two, CD8 memory one. Whole-study results and caveats: Sorted-subset sequencing was shown by rarefaction to be incomplete despite large depth. The expectation was that sequencing depth would affect clonotype sharing among donors.

Sequenced input: memory CD8+ T cells from PBMCs. Subset reported: CD45RO+ cells pooled with CCR7-negative TemRA cells. The gene calls are TRBV7-3 and TRBJ2-2; TRBD2 might be the D (5 bases). This clonotype was obtained from a man younger than 35 in good health. Some clones in this sample may be carry-over from other donors' samples. CDR3 sequence: CASSLWSGSGDTGELFF. CDR3 DNA sequence: TGTGCCAGCAGCTTATGGTCGGGGTCCGGGGACACCGGGGAGCTGTTTTTT. Together with reference TRBV7-3 and TRBJ2-2, the CDR3 gives the full variable domain: GAGVSQTPSNKVTEKGKYVELRCDPISGHTALYWYRQSLGQGPEFLIYFQGTGAADDSGLPNDRFFAVRPEGSVSTLKIQRTERGDSAVYLCASSLWSGSGDTGELFFGEGSRLTVL.